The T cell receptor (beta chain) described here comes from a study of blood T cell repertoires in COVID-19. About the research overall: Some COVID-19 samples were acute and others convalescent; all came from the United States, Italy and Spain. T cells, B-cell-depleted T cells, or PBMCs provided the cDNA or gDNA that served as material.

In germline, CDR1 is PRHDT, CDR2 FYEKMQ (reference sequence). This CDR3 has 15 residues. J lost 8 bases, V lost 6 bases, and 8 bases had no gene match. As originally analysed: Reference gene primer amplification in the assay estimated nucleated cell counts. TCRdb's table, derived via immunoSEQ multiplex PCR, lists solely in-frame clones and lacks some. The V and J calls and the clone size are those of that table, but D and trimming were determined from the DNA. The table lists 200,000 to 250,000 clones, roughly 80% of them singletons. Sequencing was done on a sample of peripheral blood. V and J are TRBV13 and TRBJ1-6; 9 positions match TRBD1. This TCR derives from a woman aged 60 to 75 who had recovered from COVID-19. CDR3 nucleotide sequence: TGTGCCAGCAGTCGTCTGGACAGGGGTGATTCACCCCTCCACTTT. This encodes CASSRLDRGDSPLHF. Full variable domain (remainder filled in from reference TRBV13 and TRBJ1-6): AAGVIQSPRHLIKEKRETATLKCYPIPRHDTVYWYQQGPGQDPQFLISFYEKMQSDKGSIPDRFSAQQFSDYHSELNMSSLELGDSALYFCASSRLDRGDSPLHFGNGTRLTVT.